The present TCR beta chain was sequenced within a study of CD8 T cells in Susac syndrome (dated 2019 in TCRdb). With regard to the full study: Among the Susac syndrome patients who were sequenced, clinically active disease was present in about 6 and clinical remission was observed in roughly eight. At blood withdrawal, Susac syndrome patients were either therapy-naive, taking corticosteroids (in some cases with IVIg as well), or taking IVIg alone. Repertoire sequencing was used to test whether CD8+ T cell activation and differentiation in Susac syndrome was antigen driven.

As concerns this clonotype: There is no known antigen for this receptor. No much larger clone is present one base from it, and per-base qualities are unavailable.

Beyond this particular receptor, the publication reports: In the CD4+ T cell repertoire of Susac syndrome patients, clonal expansion was not detected. The number of individuals in the TCR sequencing and HLA analysis was recognized as being relatively small.

Peripheral blood CD8+ and CD4+ T cells from healthy donors, Susac syndrome patients and multiple sclerosis patients were profiled using high-throughput TCR beta sequencing. The Susac syndrome patients fulfilled recently defined diagnostic criteria for definite or probable disease. CD8+ TEMRA cells were enriched by FACS, while bulk CD8+ and CD4+ T cells were purified by magnetic negative isolation. Blood was collected in EDTA tubes and processed within 24 hours, with PBMCs isolated through density gradient centrifugation. PBMCs intended for TCR sequencing were cryopreserved in liquid nitrogen and were subsequently thawed in a 37 degrees C water bath. The sorted or isolated CD4+, CD8+ and CD8+ TEMRA cells had a purity of 90% or higher. RNA was extracted with the RNeasy kit and about 0.5 to 1 ug was reverse transcribed using random hexamers. The immunoSEQ multiplex PCR assay, covering 54 Vbeta and 13 Jbeta segments, was used to amplify TCR beta CDR3 regions. PCR amplification bias was corrected using a synthetic template baseline for primer optimization and computational correction. Per the authors' processing: Reads were assigned to V, D and J genes according to IMGT and analyzed in immunoSEQ Analyzer, with only productive sequences retained. Clonality was calculated as one minus the Shannon entropy normalized by log2 of the number of productive unique sequences. Public and private clones were assessed among the 100 most prevalent clones of each patient and control. Clones were defined as Susac-specific when absent from the healthy and MS cohorts, from some 1,100 published viral clones and from other ImmuneACCESS disease sequences. The public sequencing data were trimmed at Q25 with fastp and processed into clonotypes with MiXCR by TCRdb, which kept only in-frame beta chains. Each entry merges the rows of one CDR3 protein and shows their most common DNA and genes. Clone size and V and J calls follow TCRdb, not the original study. The sample has about 190,000 distinct CDR3 sequences on record, 95% of them singletons. Of the sample, 0.098% is held by the ten largest clones.

The CDR3 starts with the cysteine, ends with the phenylalanine, and has 15 residues. Just the 45-base CDR3 DNA is kept, in frame starting at base 1. V loses 1 base of germline sequence and J loses 0 bases, and the interval between the two ends is 8 bases. In the germline V gene, CDR1 corresponds to SGHDN and CDR2 to FVKESK. The clonotype originates from a human donor with Susac syndrome. The sample consisted of CD4+ T cells from PBMCs. Here the chain combines TRBV14 and TRBJ2-3, with the D gene too uncertain to name. The nucleotide sequence reads TGTGCCAGCAGCCAAGGCGTAGGAAGCACAGATACGCAGTATTTT. It encodes CASSQGVGSTDTQYF. The full variable domain, with segments outside the CDR3 supplied by the reference TRBV14 and TRBJ2-3 proteins, appears as EAGVTQFPSHSVIEKGQTVTLRCDPISGHDNLYWYRRVMGKEIKFLLHFVKESKQDESGMPNNRFLAERTGGTYSTLKVQPAELEDSGVYFCASSQGVGSTDTQYFGPGTRLTVL.